This TCR beta chain came from a study of spatial heterogeneity in lung cancer. In the study overall: Sequenced follow-up PBMC samples came a median of about 24 months after resection, where available. As counted in raw reads, each unique TCR and UMI combination appeared more than ten times on average. Findings and caveats of the study: Whereas they appeared in blood less at follow-up, ubiquitous expanded tumor TCRs appeared there more at resection.

The time point is: blood at routine non-recurrence follow-up after resection. Unsorted tumor, nontumor lung tissue or cryopreserved PBMC supplied the whole RNA. The CDR3 has 14 residues. Trimming removed 4 bases from V and 5 bases from J; junction bases left unmatched: 5. The germline V gene encodes CDR1 MDHEN and CDR2 SYDVKM. In TCRdb, the 5' RACE reads were re-called with MiXCR into one record per CDR3 protein. The repertoire holds tens of thousands of distinct CDR3 sequences, with 8% to 9.5% as singletons. This clonotype has a count of ten or more. Its antigen is as yet unknown. The rearrangement links TRBV28 to TRBJ2-1; 7 nucleotides match TRBD2. Sequencing was performed on PBMCs, taken at follow-up. This clonotype originated in a female donor with early-stage non-small cell lung cancer. CDR3 coding DNA: TGTGCCAGCAGTTCCGGGGGGAGCGACAATGAGCAGTTCTTC. This gives the protein CASSSGGSDNEQFF. Using reference TRBV28 and TRBJ2-1 for the parts outside the CDR3, the full variable domain is DVKVTQSSRYLVKRTGEKVFLECVQDMDHENMFWYRQDPGLGLRLIYFSYDVKMKEKGDIPEGYSVSREKKERFSLILESASTNQTSMYLCASSSGGSDNEQFFGPGTRLTVL.